What follows are 27 T cell receptor beta chains derived from one specimen sequenced in a study of tumor-infiltrating lymphocytes in primary liver carcinoma. Scientists recovered RNA and DNA together from approximately 20-30 mg of unsorted bulk tissue. Total RNA (about 500 ng) served as template for TCR beta cDNA synthesis primed by a constant-region primer. Libraries covering TCR beta were generated through three nested multiplex PCR rounds (using a slightly modified ARM-PCR). The study ran its first two PCR rounds for nine to ten cycles each, using TRBV1-TRBV30 forward primers and a C-beta reverse primer. MiXCR, run by TCRdb on the multiplex PCR reads, gives a single entry per CDR3 protein. This sample has about 48,000 distinct CDR3 sequences, with 70% to 75% found just once. The sequenced material came from liver tumor tissue from sampling region 3. Subset specified: tumor region T3, left-lateral pole. These receptors were obtained from a man aged 35 to 55 with primary liver carcinoma and hepatitis B virus infection.

The chain recombines TRBV6-5 with TRBJ2-3, with 8 bases that match TRBD2. Unmatched junction bases numbered 7, after V lost 4 bases and J lost 4 bases. The CDR3 length is 15 residues. CDR1 MNHEY and CDR2 SVGAGI come from the germline V gene. CDR3 bases: TGTGCCAGCAGTTCCCTTACGGGAGGGCCAGATACGCAGTATTTT. This gives the protein CASSSLTGGPDTQYF.

This clonotype was found a few times. The rearrangement links TRBV20-1 to TRBJ2-5, with D maybe TRBD1 (6 bases). The CDR3 length is 12 residues. From germline, CDR1 is DFQATT and CDR2 SNEGSKA (reference sequence). Trimming took off 7 bases at V and 2 bases at J, with 11 bases between the two ends. CDR3 DNA sequence: TGCAGTGTCGGCCAGGGGCAAGAGACCCAGTACTTC. Residues: CSVGQGQETQYF.

Concerning this clonotype itself: The final CDR3 position lacks the conserved phenylalanine or tryptophan, pointing to a likely read error. The chain employs TRBV11-2 and TRBJ1-1; D is undetermined. CDR1 is SGHAT and CDR2 is FQNNGV in the germline V gene. This CDR3 region has 13 residues. V shed 1 base and J shed 8 bases, with 11 bases lying between them. DNA for the CDR3: TGTGCCAGCAGCTTAGTTAGGAGAGGGGAAGCTTTCTTA. Amino acids: CASSLVRRGEAFL.

In regard to this clonotype: Because the CDR3 is missing its conserved closing phenylalanine or tryptophan, this is likely a read error. The chain has TRBV7-9 and TRBJ1-1, with a tentative D call TRBD1 (6 bases). Germline-derived CDR1 and CDR2 are SEHNR and FQNEAQ (reference sequence). This CDR3 is built from 13 residues. The CDR3 DNA reads as TGTGCCAGCAGCTTAGGGTGGGACACTGGAGCTTTCCTT. Translating gives CASSLGWDTGAFL.

This clonotype was counted at least ten times. J is TRBJ1-2 and V is TRBV10-3; D ambiguous. This CDR3 is built from 12 residues. Germline CDR1 reads ENHRY; CDR2 reads SYGVKD. The germline V and J ends were trimmed by 10 bases and 7 bases, with 16 bases remaining between them. In DNA, the CDR3 is TGTGCCACGGGCGCGGGTGATAGTGGCTACACCTTC. Amino acids: CATGAGDSGYTF.

The rearrangement uses TRBV6-5 and TRBJ1-5; weak D call: TRBD1 (6 bases). V shed 7 bases and J shed 10 bases, with 20 bases lying between them. Per the germline V gene, CDR1 is MNHEY and CDR2 is SVGAGI. The CDR3 totals 14 residues. CDR3 amino acids: CASTRTRGTQPQHF. CDR3 nucleotides: TGTGCCAGCACTAGGACAAGGGGGACTCAACCCCAGCATTTT.

Notes on this clonotype: A junction boundary mismatches the germline segment, possibly from a read error. The V gene is TRBV6-1, the J gene TRBJ2-3; tentatively, D is TRBD2 (5 bases). CDR3 length: 16 amino acids. Germline V gives CDR1 MNHNS, CDR2 SASEGT. CDR3 sequence reads: CASRPVEAASTDMQYF. As DNA, the CDR3 is TGTGCCAGCAGACCTGTGGAGGCCGCTAGCACAGATATGCAGTATTTT.

Of note for this clonotype: This CDR3 fails to terminate in the conserved phenylalanine or tryptophan, so it likely reflects a read error. This chain joins TRBV4-1 and TRBJ2-1; 15 bases line up with TRBD2. Germline V CDR1 and CDR2: MGHRA, YSYEKL. This CDR3 is built from 20 residues. CDR3 loop: CASSSSDSGLAGGPGNEQFS. The CDR3 DNA sequence: TGTGCCAGCAGCTCCTCAGACAGCGGACTAGCGGGAGGGCCGGGAAATGAGCAGTTCTCC.

As regards this clonotype: This may be a read error, as it is one base from a much larger clone. J is TRBJ2-7 and V is TRBV12-3 or TRBV12-4; D might be TRBD2 (7 bases). The CDR3 sequence is 13 residues long. CDR3 nucleotides: TGTGCCAGCAGTTTAACGGGCGGGGGCGAGCAGCACTTC. This translates into CASSLTGGGEQHF.

Of note for this clonotype: The final CDR3 position lacks the conserved phenylalanine or tryptophan, pointing to a likely read error. This chain joins TRBV11-2 and TRBJ2-1; 8 bases match TRBD2. Germline V gene lookup returns CDR1 SGHAT and CDR2 FQNNGV. The CDR3 has 16 amino acids. V trimming: 11 bases; J trimming: 9 bases; junction bases outside the gene matches: 21. CDR3 loop: CAGNLDIGLAMGEQFL. CDR3 sequence (DNA): TGTGCCGGCAACTTGGATATCGGACTAGCCATGGGTGAGCAGTTCCTC.

This clonotype was seen ten or more times. The V and J genes are TRBV6-5 and TRBJ2-7; no clear D. This CDR3 region has 13 residues. The V gene's germline CDR1 is MNHEY and CDR2 SVGAGI. Trimming removed 7 bases at V and 2 bases at J, with 12 bases between. CDR3 DNA sequence: TGTGCCAGCAATCCACTCGGCGCCTACGAGCAGTACTTC. This translates into CASNPLGAYEQYF.

With regard to this clonotype: Since a much larger clone is just one base distant, this may be a read error. The chain is built from TRBV12-3 or TRBV12-4 and TRBJ2-5; the D gene is possibly TRBD1 (5 bases). This CDR3 is built from 13 residues. The CDR3 nucleotides are TGTACCAGCAGTTTTCAGGCCCAGGGGACCCAGTACTTC. Translation: CTSSFQAQGTQYF.

As concerns this clonotype: Sequence at one end of the junction differs from germline and may be a read error. The V and J genes are TRBV4-1 and TRBJ2-4; tentative D call: TRBD1 (5 bases). Germline V gives CDR1 MGHRA, CDR2 YSYEKL. This CDR3 region has 19 residues. CDR3 sequence reads: CASGQEPPQNEGAKNIWYF. The CDR3 bases are TGCGCCAGCGGCCAAGAGCCCCCTCAAAACGAAGGGGCCAAAAACATTTGGTACTTC.

V usage is TRBV20-1 and J usage is TRBJ1-5; D may be TRBD1 (5 bases). The CDR3 runs to 15 residues. Germline values: CDR1 DFQATT, CDR2 SNEGSKA (reference sequence). Trimming pared 6 bases from V and 2 bases from J, leaving 17 bases between. The CDR3 DNA follows: TGCAGTGCGATAGAGGGGAGGGACGGCAATCAGCCCCAGCATTTT. Translating gives CSAIEGRDGNQPQHF.

This clonotype is labeled as hyperexpanded. V is TRBV11-2 and J is TRBJ2-7; D call uncertain. Trimming stripped 2 bases from V and 2 bases from J, with 10 bases between. CDR3 size: 14 residues. From germline, CDR1 is SGHAT and CDR2 FQNNGV. CDR3 bases: TGTGCCAGCAGCTTAACTGACACTGCCTACGAGCAGTACTTC. Translation gives CASSLTDTAYEQYF.

This clonotype occurred once. CDR3 region: CASSFIQGADTQYF. The CDR3 DNA follows: TGTGCCAGCAGTTTCATCCAGGGCGCAGATACGCAGTATTTT. The chain carries TRBV12-3 or TRBV12-4 and TRBJ2-3; D possibly corresponds to TRBD1 (5 bases). V was shortened by 3 bases and J by 4 bases, with 11 bases between the two germline ends. The CDR3 length is 14 residues.

With respect to this clonotype: The CDR3 does not end in the conserved phenylalanine or tryptophan, so this is likely a read error. The chain is built from TRBV6-2 or TRBV6-3 and TRBJ2-7, with unresolved D. Germline V gene sequence: CDR1 MNHEY, CDR2 SVGEGT. The CDR3 spans 13 residues. Here the CDR3 reads CASSSSGPYEQYY. The CDR3 DNA is TGCGCCAGCTCCTCTTCCGGCCCCTACGAGCAGTACTAC.

For this clonotype: Compared with germline, one end of the junction differs, possibly owing to a read error. This chain links TRBV11-2 with TRBJ2-1; unclear D gene. CDR1 SGHAT and CDR2 FQNNGV come from the germline V gene. The CDR3 loop spans 12 amino acids. CDR3 DNA sequence: TGCGCCAGTAGCTTAATCGGGAATGAGCAGTTCTTC. This translates into CASSLIGNEQFF.

Of note for this clonotype: Mismatch with germline at one junction end may stem from a read error. The chain couples TRBV6-6 to TRBJ1-5, with D perhaps TRBD1 (5 bases). Germline V gene data show CDR1 as MNHNY and CDR2 as SVGAGI (reference sequence). This CDR3 contains 15 residues. CDR3 residues: CANRPGTDSNQPQHF. For the CDR3, the DNA is TGTGCCAACAGACCCGGGACGGATAGCAATCAACCCCAGCATTTT.

In the case of this clonotype: This sequence may be a read error, since a much larger clone differs from it by one base. The V and J genes are TRBV16 and TRBJ1-5; perhaps TRBD1 as D (6 bases). Germline CDR1 reads KGHSY; CDR2 reads FQNENV. CDR3 length: 14 residues. The CDR3 is CASSQSQGNRPQHF. The CDR3 DNA sequence: TGTGCCAGCAGCCAATCTCAGGGGAATCGGCCCCAGCATTTT.

A note on this clonotype: This CDR3 is missing its conserved last phenylalanine or tryptophan, likely due to a read error. The DNA is omitted, as the CDR3 cannot be located on it reliably, and the CDR3 follows TCRdb's listing. The gene calls are TRBV11-1 and TRBJ1-1. The germline V gene encodes CDR1 SGHAT and CDR2 FQDESV (reference sequence). Termini included, the CDR3 measures 13 amino acids. The CDR3 protein is CASCSTLNTEALL.

This clonotype appeared once. The CDR3 carries no conserved terminal phenylalanine or tryptophan, so it likely arises from a read error. The chain is built from TRBV4-1 and TRBJ2-1; D unresolved. V shed 3 bases and J shed 5 bases, with 5 bases lying between them. The CDR3 contains 12 residues. Germline V gene sequence: CDR1 MGHRA, CDR2 YSYEKL. The CDR3 DNA is TGCGCCAGCAGCCATTATGACAATGAGCAGTTCGTC. Amino acid sequence: CASSHYDNEQFV.

The V and J genes are TRBV6-5 and TRBJ2-1; TRBD2 aligns across 7 bases. CDR3 length equals 16 residues. V shed 5 bases and J 7 bases; nucleotides not matched to a gene: 14. Per germline, CDR1 MNHEY and CDR2 SVGAGI. The CDR3 loop is CASSPTSVRNDNEQFF. Written as DNA, the CDR3 is TGTGCCAGCAGTCCTACTAGCGTGAGAAATGATAATGAGCAGTTCTTC.

The V call is TRBV14, the J call TRBJ1-2; unclear D gene. Per the germline V gene, CDR1 is SGHDN and CDR2 is FVKESK. Trimming left V 1 base short and J 8 bases short, with 17 bases between. The CDR3 consists of 15 residues. The CDR3 protein is CASSQGGVEMKGYTF. The CDR3 coding sequence is TGTGCCAGCAGCCAAGGAGGAGTTGAGATGAAAGGCTACACCTTC.

The chain combines TRBV11-2 with TRBJ2-1, with 8 bases aligning to TRBD1. Trimming cost V 7 bases and J 4 bases; bases outside gene matches: 6. In germline, CDR1 is SGHAT, CDR2 FQNNGV. The CDR3 is 14 amino acids. CDR3 DNA sequence: TGTGCCAGCATAGTGACAGGGGCTTACAATGAGCAGTTCTTC. This translates into CASIVTGAYNEQFF.

As for this clonotype: Its ends do not fully match the called genes, so a read error is possible. The chain recombines TRBV11-2 with TRBJ2-5, with D tentatively TRBD2 (5 bases). This CDR3 is built from 12 residues. The V gene's germline CDR1 is SGHAT and CDR2 FQNNGV. CDR3: CVSSLMGDTQYF. The CDR3 DNA sequence: TGTGTCAGCAGCTTGATGGGAGACACCCAGTATTTC.

A note on this clonotype: At one of its ends the junction is not consistent with the germline gene, which may arise from a read error. The chain joins TRBV7-8 to TRBJ2-7, with D uncertain. Germline V CDR1 and CDR2: SGHVS, FQNEAQ. CDR3 length equals 14 residues. DNA of the CDR3: TGTGCCAGCAGCTTAGGGACGTACAACTACGAGCAGCACTTC. Encoded protein: CASSLGTYNYEQHF.